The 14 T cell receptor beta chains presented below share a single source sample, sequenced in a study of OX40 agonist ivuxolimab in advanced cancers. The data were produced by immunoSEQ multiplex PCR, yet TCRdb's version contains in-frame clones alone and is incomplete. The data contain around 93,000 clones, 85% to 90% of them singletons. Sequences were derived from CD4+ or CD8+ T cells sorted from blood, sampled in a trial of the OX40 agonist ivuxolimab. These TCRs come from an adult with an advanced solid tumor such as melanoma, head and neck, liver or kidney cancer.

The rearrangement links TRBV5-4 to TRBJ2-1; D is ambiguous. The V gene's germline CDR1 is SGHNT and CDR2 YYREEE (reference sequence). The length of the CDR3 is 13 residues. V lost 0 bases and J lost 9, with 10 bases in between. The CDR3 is CASSLANDGEQFF. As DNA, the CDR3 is TGTGCCAGCAGCTTGGCCAATGATGGTGAGCAGTTCTTC. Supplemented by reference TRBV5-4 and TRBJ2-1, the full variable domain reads ETGVTQSPTHLIKTRGQQVTLRCSSQSGHNTVSWYQQALGQGPQFIFQYYREEENGRGNFPPRFSGLQFPNYSSELNVNALELDDSALYLCASSLANDGEQFFGPGTRLTVL.

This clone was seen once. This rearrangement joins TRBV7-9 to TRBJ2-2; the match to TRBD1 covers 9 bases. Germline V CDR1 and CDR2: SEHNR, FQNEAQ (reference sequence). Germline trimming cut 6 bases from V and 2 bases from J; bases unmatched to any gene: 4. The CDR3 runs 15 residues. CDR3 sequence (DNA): TGTGCCAGCAGGCCTACAGGGGGCAACACCGGGGAGCTGTTTTTT. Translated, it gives CASRPTGGNTGELFF. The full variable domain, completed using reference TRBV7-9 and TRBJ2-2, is DTGVSQNPRHKITKRGQNVTFRCDPISEHNRLYWYRQTLGQGPEFLTYFQNEAQLEKSRLLSDRFSAERPKGSFSTLEIQRTEQGDSAMYLCASRPTGGNTGELFFGEGSRLTVL.

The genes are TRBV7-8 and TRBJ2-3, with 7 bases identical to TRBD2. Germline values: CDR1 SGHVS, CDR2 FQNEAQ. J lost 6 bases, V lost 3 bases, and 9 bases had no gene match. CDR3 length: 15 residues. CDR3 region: CASSLMAGRGDTQYF. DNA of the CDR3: TGTGCCAGCAGCTTGATGGCAGGGCGGGGGGATACGCAGTATTTT.

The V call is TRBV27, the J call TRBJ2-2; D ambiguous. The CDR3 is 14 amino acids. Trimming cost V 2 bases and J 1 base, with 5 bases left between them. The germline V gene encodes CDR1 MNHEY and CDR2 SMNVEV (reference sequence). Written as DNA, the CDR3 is TGTGCCAGCAGTTTAAACTGGAACACCGGGGAGCTGTTTTTT. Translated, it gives CASSLNWNTGELFF.

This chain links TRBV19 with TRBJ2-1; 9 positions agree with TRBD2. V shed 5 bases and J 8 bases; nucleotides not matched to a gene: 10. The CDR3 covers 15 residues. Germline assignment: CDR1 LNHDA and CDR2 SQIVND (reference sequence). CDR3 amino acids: CASSVASGNLYEQFF. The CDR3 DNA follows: TGTGCCAGTAGTGTGGCTAGCGGGAATCTGTATGAGCAGTTCTTC.

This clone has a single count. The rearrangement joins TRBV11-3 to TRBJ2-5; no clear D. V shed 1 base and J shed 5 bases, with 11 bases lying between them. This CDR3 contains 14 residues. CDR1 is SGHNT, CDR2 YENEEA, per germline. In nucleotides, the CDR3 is TGTGCCAGCAGCTTAGCCCCCACCGGGGAGACCCAGTACTTC. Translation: CASSLAPTGETQYF.

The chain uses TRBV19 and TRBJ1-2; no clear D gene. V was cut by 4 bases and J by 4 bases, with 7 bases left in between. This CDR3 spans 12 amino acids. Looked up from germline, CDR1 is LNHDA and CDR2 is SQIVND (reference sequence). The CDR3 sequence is CASSRELYGYTF. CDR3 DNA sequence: TGTGCCAGTAGTAGGGAGCTCTATGGCTACACCTTC.

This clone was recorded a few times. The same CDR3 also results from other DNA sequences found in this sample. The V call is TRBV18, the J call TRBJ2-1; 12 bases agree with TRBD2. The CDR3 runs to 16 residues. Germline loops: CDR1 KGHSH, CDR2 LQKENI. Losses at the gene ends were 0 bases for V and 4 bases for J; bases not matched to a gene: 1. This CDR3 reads CASSPPTSGSYNEQFF. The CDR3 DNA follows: TGTGCCAGCTCACCACCGACTAGCGGGAGTTACAATGAGCAGTTCTTC.

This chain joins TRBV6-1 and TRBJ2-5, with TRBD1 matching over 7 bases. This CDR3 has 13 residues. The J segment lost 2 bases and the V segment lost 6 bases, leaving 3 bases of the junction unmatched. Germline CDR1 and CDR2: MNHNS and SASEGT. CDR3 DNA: TGTGCCAGCAGGCGGACAGGTCAAGAGACCCAGTACTTC. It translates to CASRRTGQETQYF.

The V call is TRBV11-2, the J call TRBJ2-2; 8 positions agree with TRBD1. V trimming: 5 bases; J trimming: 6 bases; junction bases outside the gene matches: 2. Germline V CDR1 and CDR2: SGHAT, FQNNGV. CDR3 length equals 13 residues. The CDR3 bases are TGTGCCAGCAGCCTGGACAGGGCCGGGGAGCTGTTTTTT. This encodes CASSLDRAGELFF. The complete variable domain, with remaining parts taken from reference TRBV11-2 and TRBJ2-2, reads EAGVAQSPRYKIIEKRQSVAFWCNPISGHATLYWYQQILGQGPKLLIQFQNNGVVDDSQLPKDRFSAERLKGVDSTLKIQPAKLEDSAVYLCASSLDRAGELFFGEGSRLTVL.

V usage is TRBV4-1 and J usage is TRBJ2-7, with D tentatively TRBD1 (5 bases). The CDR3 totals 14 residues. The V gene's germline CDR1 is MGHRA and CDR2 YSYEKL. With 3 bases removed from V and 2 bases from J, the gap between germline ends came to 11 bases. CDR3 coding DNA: TGCGCCAGCAGCCAGACAGTTAATACCTACGAGCAGTACTTC. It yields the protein CASSQTVNTYEQYF.

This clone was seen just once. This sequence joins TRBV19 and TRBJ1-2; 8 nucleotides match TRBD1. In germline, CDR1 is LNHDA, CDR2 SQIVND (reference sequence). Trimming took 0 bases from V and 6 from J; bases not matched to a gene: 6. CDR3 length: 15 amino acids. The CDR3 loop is CASSIDGGQGNGYTF. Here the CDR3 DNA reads TGTGCCAGTAGTATAGATGGTGGACAGGGTAATGGCTACACCTTC.

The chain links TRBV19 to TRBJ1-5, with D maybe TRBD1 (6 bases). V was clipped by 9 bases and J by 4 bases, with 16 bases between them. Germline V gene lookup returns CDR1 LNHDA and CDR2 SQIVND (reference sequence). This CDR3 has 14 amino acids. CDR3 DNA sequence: TGTGCCAGAACCACAGGGCCGCAGAATCAGCCCCAGCATTTT. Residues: CARTTGPQNQPQHF. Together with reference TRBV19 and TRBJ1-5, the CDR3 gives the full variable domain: DGGITQSPKYLFRKEGQNVTLSCEQNLNHDAMYWYRQDPGQGLRLIYYSQIVNDFQKGDIAEGYSVSREKKESFPLTVTSAQKNPTAFYLCARTTGPQNQPQHFGDGTRLSIL.

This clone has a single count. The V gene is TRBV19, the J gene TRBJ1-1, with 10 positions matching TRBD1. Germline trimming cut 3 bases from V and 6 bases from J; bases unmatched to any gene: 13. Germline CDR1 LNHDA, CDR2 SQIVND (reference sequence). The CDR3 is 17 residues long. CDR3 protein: CASSIIPGQGGRAEAFF. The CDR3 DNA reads TGTGCCAGTAGTATCATCCCCGGACAGGGGGGGCGGGCTGAAGCTTTCTTT.